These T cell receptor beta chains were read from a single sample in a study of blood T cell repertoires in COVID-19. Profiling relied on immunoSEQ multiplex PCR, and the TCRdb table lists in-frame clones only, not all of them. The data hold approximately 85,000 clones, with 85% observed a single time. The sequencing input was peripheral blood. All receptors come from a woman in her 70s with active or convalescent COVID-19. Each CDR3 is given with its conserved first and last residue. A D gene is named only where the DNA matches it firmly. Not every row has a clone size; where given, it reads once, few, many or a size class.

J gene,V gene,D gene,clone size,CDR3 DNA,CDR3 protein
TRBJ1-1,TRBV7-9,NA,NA,TGTGCCAGCAGCTTTTGGGTAAGCGGGGGCGCTGAAGCTTTCTTT,CASSFWVSGGAEAFF
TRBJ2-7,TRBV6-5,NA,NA,TGTGCCAGCAGTATCCGACAGTACTACGAGCAGTACTTC,CASSIRQYYEQYF
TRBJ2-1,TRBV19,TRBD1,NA,TGTGCCAGTAGAGGACAGGGGGCGGGTGAGCAGTTCTTC,CASRGQGAGEQFF
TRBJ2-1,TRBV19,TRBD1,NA,TGTGCCAGTAGTATAGCTACCACAGGGACAGGACCGGCCTCCTACAATGAGCAGTTCTTC,CASSIATTGTGPASYNEQFF
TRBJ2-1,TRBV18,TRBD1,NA,TGTGCCAGCTCACCTGGACAGGGCGGGTACAATGAGCAGTTCTTC,CASSPGQGGYNEQFF
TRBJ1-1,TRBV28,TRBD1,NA,TGTGCCAGCAGTTTACCACGGACAGGGATGAACACTGAAGCTTTCTTT,CASSLPRTGMNTEAFF
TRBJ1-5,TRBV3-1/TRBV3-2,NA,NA,TGTGCCAGCAGCCAGAAAGAGGGTCAGCCCCAGCATTTT,CASSQKEGQPQHF
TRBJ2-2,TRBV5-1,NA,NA,TGCGCCAGCAGCTTACAGGGTTACGACACCGGGGAGCTGTTTTTT,CASSLQGYDTGELFF
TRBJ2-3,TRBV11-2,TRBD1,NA,TGTGCCAGCAGCTTGATTAACAGGGGGCGGACAGATACGCAGTATTTT,CASSLINRGRTDTQYF
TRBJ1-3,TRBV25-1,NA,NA,TGTGCCAGCAGTGAGACAGGTACCTCTGGAAACACCATATATTTT,CASSETGTSGNTIYF
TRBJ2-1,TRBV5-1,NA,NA,TGCGCCAGCAGCGAGCGCAGCTCCTACAATGAGCAGTTCTTC,CASSERSSYNEQFF
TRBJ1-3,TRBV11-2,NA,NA,TGTGCCAGCAGCTCCGCCCAGGGGCGAGGGACTGGAAACACCATATATTTT,CASSSAQGRGTGNTIYF
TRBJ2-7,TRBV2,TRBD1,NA,TGTGCCAGTAAAGGGGGCGCCGGGCCAGATTACGAGCAGTACTTC,CASKGGAGPDYEQYF
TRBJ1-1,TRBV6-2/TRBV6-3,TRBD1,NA,TGTGCCAGCAGTCACTCCCCGGGACAGGGGATGGTGAGGGGAGGAAACACTGAAGCTTTCTTT,CASSHSPGQGMVRGGNTEAFF
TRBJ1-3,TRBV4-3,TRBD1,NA,TGCGCCAGCAGCCAAGATGCCGGACAGGGTCGCTCTGGAAACACCATATATTTT,CASSQDAGQGRSGNTIYF
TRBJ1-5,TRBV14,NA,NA,TGTGCCAGCAGCCAAGATCTCAGACAGCCCCAGCATTTT,CASSQDLRQPQHF
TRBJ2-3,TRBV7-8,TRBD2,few,TGTGCCAGCAGCCTAGGCGGGGGGGTGGTAGATACGCAGTATTTT,CASSLGGGVVDTQYF
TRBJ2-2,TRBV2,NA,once,TGTGCCAGCAGTGGGACAGAAGCCACCGGGGAGCTGTTTTTT,CASSGTEATGELFF
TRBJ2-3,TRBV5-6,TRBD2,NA,TGTGCCAGCAGCCCCTCCGGGGGGGCAGATACGCAGTATTTT,CASSPSGGADTQYF
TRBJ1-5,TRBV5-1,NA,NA,TGCGCCAGCAGCAAAGACAGTTTCCAGCCCCAGCATTTT,CASSKDSFQPQHF
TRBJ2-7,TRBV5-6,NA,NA,TGTGCCAGCAGCTCACCCGGGACAAGCTCCTACGAGCAGTACTTC,CASSSPGTSSYEQYF
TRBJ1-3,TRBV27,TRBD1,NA,TGTGCCAGCAGGGGGACAGGGGCCCACTCTGGAAACACCATATATTTT,CASRGTGAHSGNTIYF
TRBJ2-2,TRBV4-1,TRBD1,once,TGCGCCAGCAGCCAAGATCCGGCCGGGACAGATAGGACCGGGGAGCTGTTTTTT,CASSQDPAGTDRTGELFF
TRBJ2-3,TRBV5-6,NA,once,TGTGCCAGCAGCTTGGTTTGGCAGTCGTCTCTCACAGATACGCAGTATTTT,CASSLVWQSSLTDTQYF